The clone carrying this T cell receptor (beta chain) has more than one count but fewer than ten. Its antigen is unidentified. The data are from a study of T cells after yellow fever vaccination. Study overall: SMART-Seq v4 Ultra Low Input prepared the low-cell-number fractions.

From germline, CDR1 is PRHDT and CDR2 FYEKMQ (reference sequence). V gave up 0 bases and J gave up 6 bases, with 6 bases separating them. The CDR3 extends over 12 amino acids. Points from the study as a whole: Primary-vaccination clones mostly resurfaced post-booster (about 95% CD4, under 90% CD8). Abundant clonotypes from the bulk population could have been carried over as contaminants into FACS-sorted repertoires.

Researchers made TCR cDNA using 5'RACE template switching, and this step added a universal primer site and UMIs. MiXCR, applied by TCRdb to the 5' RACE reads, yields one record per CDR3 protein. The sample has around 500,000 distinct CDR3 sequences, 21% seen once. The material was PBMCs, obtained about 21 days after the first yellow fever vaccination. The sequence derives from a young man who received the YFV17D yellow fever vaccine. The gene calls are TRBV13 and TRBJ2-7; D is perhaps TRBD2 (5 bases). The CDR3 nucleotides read TGTGCCAGCAGCTTAGGGGGGAGCGAGCAGTACGTC. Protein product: CASSLGGSEQYV.